Listed below are T cell receptor beta chains from one sample, sequenced in a study of blood T cells in healthy people across ages. TCRdb re-derived calls from the 5' RACE reads in MiXCR, one entry per CDR3 protein. The table lists 1.5 million to 2 million distinct CDR3 sequences, about 28% of them singletons, with 6.5% to 8.5% in the top ten. The sample was blood. The receptors shown here come from a woman aged 25 to 45 in good health. Both conserved end residues are part of each CDR3. The order of the fields is CDR3 DNA, CDR3 protein, clone size, J gene, V gene, D gene. The D gene is left open where the match is weak. Only some rows state a clone size, as once, few, many or a class for expanded clones.

DNA: TGCAGTGCTTGGACTAGCTCAGGCAATGAGCAGTTCTTC
CDR3: CSAWTSSGNEQFF
size: -
J: TRBJ2-1
V: TRBV20-1
D: TRBD2

DNA: TGTGCCAGCATTCGGCCTGGACAGGATAGCACAGATACGCAGTATTTT
CDR3: CASIRPGQDSTDTQYF
size: few
J: TRBJ2-3
V: TRBV2
D: TRBD1

DNA: TGTGCCAGCAGCCCTGACAGGGGGCGTGCGAATCAGCCCCAGCATTTT
CDR3: CASSPDRGRANQPQHF
size: -
J: TRBJ1-5
V: TRBV28
D: TRBD1

DNA: TGCGCCAGCAGCCAAGCGAGAGGGAGCACCTACGAGCAGTACTTC
CDR3: CASSQARGSTYEQYF
size: many
J: TRBJ2-7
V: TRBV4-3
D: -

DNA: TGTGCTAGTGCCTTCCGTTTCAACAATCAGCCCCAGCATTTT
CDR3: CASAFRFNNQPQHF
size: -
J: TRBJ1-5
V: TRBV12-5
D: -

DNA: TGTGCCAGCAAGCTTCAGGGGGGCACAGATACGCAGTATTTT
CDR3: CASKLQGGTDTQYF
size: -
J: TRBJ2-3
V: TRBV2
D: TRBD1

DNA: TGTGCCAGCAGTTACTCTGGACTAGCGGAACCAGAGACCCAGTACTTC
CDR3: CASSYSGLAEPETQYF
size: many
J: TRBJ2-5
V: TRBV6-6
D: TRBD2

DNA: TGTGCCAGCAGTTACACCCAGTCCACCGGGGAGCTGTTTTTT
CDR3: CASSYTQSTGELFF
size: few
J: TRBJ2-2
V: TRBV6-6
D: -

DNA: TGTGCCAGCAGCCCAGGGGCAGCCCCCTACGAGCAGTACTTC
CDR3: CASSPGAAPYEQYF
size: many
J: TRBJ2-7
V: TRBV7-2
D: -

DNA: TGTGCCAGCTCAAGCGACAGGGCCTCTGGAAACACCATATATTTT
CDR3: CASSSDRASGNTIYF
size: -
J: TRBJ1-3
V: TRBV18
D: TRBD1

DNA: TGTGCCACCAGTGGTACAGGGAGACCCTACGAGCAGTACTTC
CDR3: CATSGTGRPYEQYF
size: many
J: TRBJ2-7
V: TRBV24-1
D: -

DNA: TGTGCCAGCAGTTACTTATCCTCGGGGGAGCAGTACTTC
CDR3: CASSYLSSGEQYF
size: -
J: TRBJ2-7
V: TRBV6-2/TRBV6-3
D: -

DNA: TGTGCCAGCTCACCAGGACAGGGGGCGAGACTTGGTGGCTACACCTTC
CDR3: CASSPGQGARLGGYTF
size: few
J: TRBJ1-2
V: TRBV18
D: TRBD1

DNA: TGTGCCATCAGTGAGTCTTCGGACCAGCCCCAGCATTTT
CDR3: CAISESSDQPQHF
size: -
J: TRBJ1-5
V: TRBV10-3
D: -

DNA: TGTGCCAGCAGCGCGAGACAGGCCAGCTCTGGAAACACCATATATTTT
CDR3: CASSARQASSGNTIYF
size: -
J: TRBJ1-3
V: TRBV11-2
D: -

DNA: TGCGCCAGCAGCACCCATGACAATGAGCAGTTCTTC
CDR3: CASSTHDNEQFF
size: few
J: TRBJ2-1
V: TRBV5-1
D: -

DNA: TGTGCCAGCAGCTCTCTAGCGGGACCCGGAGATACGCAGTATTTT
CDR3: CASSSLAGPGDTQYF
size: -
J: TRBJ2-3
V: TRBV2
D: TRBD2

DNA: TGCACCAGCAGCGGGGGGGTCCAGAGGACTGAAGCTTTCTTT
CDR3: CTSSGGVQRTEAFF
size: few
J: TRBJ1-1
V: TRBV5-1
D: -

DNA: TGTGCCAGCAGCTTAGAGGGCCCAGATACGCAGTATTTT
CDR3: CASSLEGPDTQYF
size: many
J: TRBJ2-3
V: TRBV7-3
D: -

DNA: TGTGCCAGCAACAGGGCCGGGGCGGACGAAAAACTGTTTTTT
CDR3: CASNRAGADEKLFF
size: -
J: TRBJ1-4
V: TRBV27
D: -

DNA: TGTGCCAGCAGCTTAGGGGGGCGGGATTTGAATGAGCAGTTCTTC
CDR3: CASSLGGRDLNEQFF
size: few
J: TRBJ2-1
V: TRBV11-3
D: -

DNA: TGTGCCAGCAGCCTACAACAGGGGAGCAATCAACCCCAGCATTTT
CDR3: CASSLQQGSNQPQHF
size: few
J: TRBJ1-5
V: TRBV7-2
D: TRBD1

DNA: TGCGCCAGCAGCTGGGACGGGGAGAATCAGCCCCAGCATTTT
CDR3: CASSWDGENQPQHF
size: few
J: TRBJ1-5
V: TRBV5-1
D: -

DNA: TGCAGGAAGTTTCGACCGACAGCTAGGAACACCGGGGAGCTGTTTTTT
CDR3: CRKFRPTARNTGELFF
size: -
J: TRBJ2-2
V: TRBV20-1
D: -

DNA: TGTGCCAGCAGTGAACAACAGGGATCCTACAATGAGCAGTACTTC
CDR3: CASSEQQGSYNEQYF
size: -
J: TRBJ2-7
V: TRBV25-1
D: -

DNA: TGTGCCAGCAGCTTGACAGCCCAGGGAACCGGGGAGCTGTTTTTT
CDR3: CASSLTAQGTGELFF
size: -
J: TRBJ2-2
V: TRBV7-3
D: -

DNA: TGCGCCAGCAGCCCCCGGGACCAACAAGAGACCCAGTACTTC
CDR3: CASSPRDQQETQYF
size: many
J: TRBJ2-5
V: TRBV5-1
D: -

DNA: TGCGCCAGCAGCTTGGGTCCACTAGCGGGAGGGATCAATGAGCAGTTCTTC
CDR3: CASSLGPLAGGINEQFF
size: few
J: TRBJ2-1
V: TRBV5-1
D: TRBD2

DNA: TGTGCCAGCACCCGGACTAGCGGGGGAGATACGCAGTATTTT
CDR3: CASTRTSGGDTQYF
size: many
J: TRBJ2-3
V: TRBV2
D: TRBD2

DNA: TGCGCCAGCAGCCAGGCAACTCTCGGGAGCGGGAGGCCCCAAAAGACCCAGTACTTC
CDR3: CASSQATLGSGRPQKTQYF
size: once
J: TRBJ2-5
V: TRBV4-1
D: TRBD2

DNA: TGTGCCAGTGAGCCGGGGCAGGGAGCGACCGGGGAGCTGTTTTTT
CDR3: CASEPGQGATGELFF
size: few
J: TRBJ2-2
V: TRBV24-1
D: -

DNA: TGTGCCAGCAGTCCCTCCGCCGGCTTGCGCTACGAGCAGTTCTTC
CDR3: CASSPSAGLRYEQFF
size: -
J: TRBJ2-1
V: TRBV6-2/TRBV6-3
D: -

DNA: TGCAGTGCTAGTGACAGGGTGTACCAAGAGACCCAGTACTTC
CDR3: CSASDRVYQETQYF
size: many
J: TRBJ2-5
V: TRBV20-1
D: TRBD1

DNA: TGTGCCAGCAGCGAGGGGGTCGGAGCGCTTAGCACAGATACGCAGTATTTT
CDR3: CASSEGVGALSTDTQYF
size: few
J: TRBJ2-3
V: TRBV9
D: -